One TCR beta chain is described in this entry. This clonotype is medium-sized (0.01 to 0.1%) in its sample. Its antigen has not been determined. No clone much larger than this one lies a single base away; base qualities are absent. The library was generated by PCR. DNA from cultured CD4+ T cells underwent TCR sequencing with the Oncomine TCR Beta short-read assay at the Johns Hopkins FTIC core. Genomic DNA was extracted from the cultured CD4+ T cells with the QIAamp micro DNA kit. Oncomine TCR Beta libraries from cultured CD4+ T cells were pooled using unique dual indexes and sequenced on an Illumina iSeq 100. In the original analysis: Non-productive sequences were filtered out, and CDR3s that did not start with C, did not end with F or W, or were shorter than 7 amino acids were discarded. Antigen-specific clonotypes were identified using the MANAFEST web application through comparison of peptide-stimulated wells with reference and other culture wells. Positive clones required FDR below 0.05, an odds ratio above 5, and productive frequency above 0.1% in at least two of three replicate wells. Cross-reactive clonotypes were defined as significantly expanded in both SARS-CoV-2 spike wells and at least one common cold coronavirus spike condition. Using R version 3.6.1, CDR3 homology was evaluated through Levenshtein distances (stringdist) along with unrooted phylogenetic trees (ape). The public reads were run again by TCRdb, first through fastp at Q25 and then through MiXCR, and only productive beta chains were kept. Rows are unified per CDR3 protein, each entry keeping the most common DNA and genes. The V and J calls follow TCRdb's processing rather than the paper's. Counted in this sample were about 2,500 distinct CDR3 sequences; about two fifths of them appeared once. Jointly, the top ten make up less than 50% of the sample.

This record belongs to a study of vaccination and CD4 T cells after COVID-19 (dated by TCRdb to the early 2020s). The study in broad terms: The convalescent cohort included six males and four females, with two Hispanic individuals, seven Caucasians, two Asians and one multiracial person. Post-vaccine blood samples were taken a median of about 72 days after the second vaccine dose, with a range of roughly 13 to 250 days. Each participant got two doses of either the Pfizer-BioNTech BNT162b2 vaccine (n=8) or the Moderna mRNA-1273 vaccine (n=2). The spike-specific CD4+ TCR repertoire was compared before and after mRNA vaccination in approximately 9 COVID-19 convalescent patients and a handful of infection-naive healthy vaccine recipients. Post-COVID blood samples from convalescent patients were collected a median of about 100 days after diagnosis, with a range of roughly 35 to 170 days. Control cultures received a CEFX viral epitope pool as the positive control, an HIV-1 Nef peptide pool as the negative control, or no peptide. At the TCR clonotype level, an earlier paper using these donors assessed memory CD4+ T cell crossreactivity between SARS-CoV-2 and common cold coronavirus spike proteins. Culture stimuli were overlapping spike peptide pools from SARS-CoV-2 and from the common cold coronaviruses HCoV-NL63, HCoV-OC43 and HCoV-229E. Results the study describes overall, beyond this receptor: In convalescent patients, a median around 85% of post-vaccine SARS-CoV-2-reactive clones were detected only after vaccination, and vaccine-specific priming was suggested by this finding. The study included relatively few convalescent patients and did not analyze early timepoints after natural infection. Nearly all vaccine-specific clones in convalescent patients (304 of 307) were mono-reactive for SARS-CoV-2 spike rather than cross-reactive with common cold coronaviruses. An increase in the median number of SARS-CoV-2-reactive clonotypes from approximately 21 after infection to 35 to 40 after vaccination was observed, but the change was not found to be significant.

The treatment or condition label here, explained by the study, means: roughly 10-day PBMC culture with coronavirus spike peptide pools or control peptides (ViraFEST assay). CD4+ T cells from unexposed donors were collected before the COVID-19 pandemic (2011-2018). The study used the ViraFEST assay, which expanded antigen-specific T cells with peptide pools and then identified expanded clonotypes by TCR sequencing. Each well held more than 1.5 million PBMCs cultured in IMDM containing around 5.1% human AB serum and approximately 9.4 IU/ml IL-2, with roughly 9.2 ug/ml peptide pools added. On days 3 and 7, half of the culture medium was replaced with fresh IL-2-containing medium. Once the cells had been in culture for less than 12 days, the EasySep CD4+ T cell isolation kit was used to isolate CD4+ T cells by negative selection. As far as cell numbers permitted, CD4+ T cells from unexposed donors were tested for reactivity against SARS-CoV-2 S and N as well as four spike pools from common cold coronaviruses. Ficoll-Paque Plus gradient centrifugation was used to isolate PBMCs from whole blood, and the isolated PBMCs were then either used fresh or cryopreserved at -140C. Each culture condition was generally run in triplicate wells. Leukapheresis product for the unexposed donors was purchased commercially.

Trimming costs V 2 bases and J 3 bases, and their ends lie 10 bases apart. Counted from cysteine to phenylalanine, this CDR3 has 14 amino acids. The only DNA kept is the CDR3, 42 bases in frame from the first base. The CDR1 and CDR2 encoded by the germline V gene are ENHRY and SYGVKD. The chain is made from TRBV10-3 and TRBJ1-1, with no reliable assignment of the D segment. The receptor comes from a human donor in good health. Sequences were obtained from CD4+ T cells from blood, cultured in vitro. In nucleotides, the sequence is TGTGCCATCAGTGAGAGGAAGGCAGACACTGAAGCTTTCTTT. Translated, this is CAISERKADTEAFF.